These T cell receptor beta chains were read from a single sample in a study of technical replicates of blood from a handful of donors. Clones were read by immunoSEQ multiplex PCR, and TCRdb kept only the in-frame ones, dropping some. Among approximately 87,000 clones listed, approximately 96% were seen once. Sequenced material: T cells isolated from PBMCs. Receptor source: a human donor in good health. CDR3s include the opening cysteine and the closing phenylalanine or tryptophan. A D gene is named only where the DNA matches it firmly. Only some rows state a clone size, as once, few, many or a class for expanded clones.

size,J,V,D,DNA,CDR3
few,TRBJ2-5,TRBV6-4,TRBD2,TGTGCCAGCAGTGAATCTAGCGGAGGGGCGGAGACCCAGTACTTC,CASSESSGGAETQYF
NA,TRBJ2-2,TRBV5-1,NA,TGCGCCAGCCAAAAGTATGCTACTCATTCACCGAACACCGGGGAGCTGTTTTTT,CASQKYATHSPNTGELFF
NA,TRBJ2-3,TRBV5-1,TRBD2,TGCGCCAGCAGCCTGGGACTAGCGGTCACAGATACGCAGTATTTT,CASSLGLAVTDTQYF
once,TRBJ1-1,TRBV11-2,NA,TGTGCCAGCACTTGGACAGCGTCGAATGAAGCTTTCTTT,CASTWTASNEAFF
NA,TRBJ2-7,TRBV5-8,NA,TGTGCCAGCAGCTTTAACTACGAGCAGTACTTC,CASSFNYEQYF
NA,TRBJ2-7,TRBV25-1,NA,TGTGCCAGCAGCCCAGGGAAGGGGTCCTACGAGCAGTACTTC,CASSPGKGSYEQYF
NA,TRBJ2-2,TRBV11-2,NA,TGTGCCAGCAGCTTAGTGCCAGGGCGGGGCACCGGGGAGCTGTTTTTT,CASSLVPGRGTGELFF
NA,TRBJ1-1,TRBV19,TRBD1,TGTGCCAGTAGTTTTGTAAGGGGGCAAACTGAAGCTTTCTTT,CASSFVRGQTEAFF
NA,TRBJ1-1,TRBV11-2,NA,TGTGCCAGCAGCTTATATTACGGGGAAGCTTTCTTT,CASSLYYGEAFF
NA,TRBJ2-1,TRBV28,TRBD1,TGTGCCAGCAGTAGGGACAGGGGGCTGTACAATGAGCAGTTCTTC,CASSRDRGLYNEQFF
NA,TRBJ1-3,TRBV9,NA,TGTGCCAGCAGCGTAGGCGACTACTCTGGAAACACCATATATTTT,CASSVGDYSGNTIYF
NA,TRBJ2-7,TRBV27,TRBD1,TGTGCCAGCAGTTTTGGTCAGGGGGCCTGCGAGCAGTACTTC,CASSFGQGACEQYF
once,TRBJ2-5,TRBV15,NA,TGTGCCACCAGCATTAACAGAGGAGGCACAGAGACCCAGTACTTC,CATSINRGGTETQYF